A selection of T cell receptor beta chains follows, all from one sample in a study of spatial heterogeneity in lung cancer. TCRdb analysed the 5' RACE reads with MiXCR anew, one entry per CDR3 protein. The top ten hold roughly 40% of the sample, which has about 28,000 distinct CDR3 sequences, 7.5% to 9.5% seen once. This specimen consisted of PBMCs, obtained at surgery. These receptors were taken from a female donor with early-stage non-small cell lung cancer. Both conserved end residues are part of each CDR3. The D gene is left open where the match is weak. Clone size appears in some rows only: once, few, many, or a class for an expanded clone.

j_gene: TRBJ2-3; v_gene: TRBV6-2/TRBV6-3; abundance: many; d_gene: -; CDR3aa: CASSQGDTQYF; CDR3nt: TGTGCCAGCAGTCAAGGGGATACGCAGTATTTT
j_gene: TRBJ1-4; v_gene: TRBV5-1; abundance: many; d_gene: TRBD1; CDR3aa: CASSRGGSFPNEKLFF; CDR3nt: TGCGCCAGCAGCCGAGGGGGCTCATTCCCTAATGAAAAACTGTTTTTT
j_gene: TRBJ1-5; v_gene: TRBV6-2/TRBV6-3; abundance: many; d_gene: TRBD1; CDR3aa: CASRTGGESQPQHF; CDR3nt: TGTGCCAGCAGAACAGGGGGCGAATCTCAGCCCCAGCATTTT
j_gene: TRBJ2-7; v_gene: TRBV3-1; abundance: many; d_gene: TRBD1; CDR3aa: CASSKTGGTYEQYF; CDR3nt: TGTGCCAGCAGCAAGACAGGGGGCACCTACGAGCAGTACTTC
j_gene: TRBJ2-7; v_gene: TRBV3-1; abundance: many; d_gene: TRBD2; CDR3aa: CASSPRTSGLSSYEQYF; CDR3nt: TGTGCCAGCAGCCCCCGGACTAGCGGGTTGAGCTCCTACGAGCAGTACTTC
j_gene: TRBJ2-1; v_gene: TRBV3-1; abundance: few; d_gene: TRBD2; CDR3aa: CASSLLAGVYNEQFF; CDR3nt: TGTGCCAGCAGCCTACTAGCGGGAGTCTACAATGAGCAGTTCTTC
j_gene: TRBJ2-5; v_gene: TRBV7-2; abundance: few; d_gene: -; CDR3aa: CASSFAFQETQYF; CDR3nt: TGTGCCAGCAGCTTTGCATTCCAAGAGACCCAGTACTTC
j_gene: TRBJ2-2; v_gene: TRBV6-5; abundance: many; d_gene: TRBD2; CDR3aa: CASSGTSGRANTGELFF; CDR3nt: TGTGCCAGCAGTGGGACTAGCGGGAGGGCCAACACCGGGGAGCTGTTTTTT
j_gene: TRBJ2-5; v_gene: TRBV3-1; abundance: many; d_gene: TRBD2; CDR3aa: CASSFRTSGIETQYF; CDR3nt: TGTGCCAGCAGCTTTCGGACTAGCGGGATAGAGACCCAGTACTTC
j_gene: TRBJ2-1; v_gene: TRBV7-2; abundance: many; d_gene: -; CDR3aa: CASSLMSGPSNEQFF; CDR3nt: TGTGCCAGCAGCTTAATGTCAGGGCCTTCCAATGAGCAGTTCTTC
j_gene: TRBJ2-4; v_gene: TRBV24-1; abundance: medium-sized; d_gene: -; CDR3aa: CATSDLGNIQYF; CDR3nt: TGTGCCACCAGTGATTTGGGAAACATTCAGTACTTC
j_gene: TRBJ2-5; v_gene: TRBV11-2; abundance: -; d_gene: -; CDR3aa: CASSSLQKGTQYF; CDR3nt: TGTGCCAGCAGCTCCCTTCAGAAGGGGACCCAGTACTTC
j_gene: TRBJ1-1; v_gene: TRBV2; abundance: many; d_gene: -; CDR3aa: CASRSDGMNTEAFF; CDR3nt: TGTGCCAGCAGATCAGACGGGATGAACACTGAAGCTTTCTTT
j_gene: TRBJ2-1; v_gene: TRBV7-6; abundance: -; d_gene: TRBD2; CDR3aa: CASSRMGLAGGSYNEQFF; CDR3nt: TGTGCCAGCAGCAGAATGGGACTAGCGGGAGGTTCTTACAATGAGCAGTTCTTC
j_gene: TRBJ2-7; v_gene: TRBV10-1; abundance: few; d_gene: -; CDR3aa: CATGEDYEQYF; CDR3nt: TGCGCCACCGGAGAGGACTACGAGCAGTACTTC
j_gene: TRBJ2-2; v_gene: TRBV7-6; abundance: medium-sized; d_gene: TRBD2; CDR3aa: CASSRLAGAGTGELFF; CDR3nt: TGTGCCAGCAGCCGACTAGCGGGAGCTGGAACCGGGGAGCTGTTTTTT
j_gene: TRBJ2-2; v_gene: TRBV19; abundance: many; d_gene: TRBD1; CDR3aa: CATQGENTGELFF; CDR3nt: TGTGCCACCCAGGGGGAGAACACCGGGGAGCTGTTTTTT
j_gene: TRBJ2-7; v_gene: TRBV6-1; abundance: many; d_gene: TRBD2; CDR3aa: CASRLAGTPYEQYF; CDR3nt: TGTGCCAGCAGACTAGCGGGAACCCCCTACGAGCAGTACTTC
j_gene: TRBJ2-1; v_gene: TRBV12-3/TRBV12-4; abundance: -; d_gene: -; CDR3aa: CASSFRGREQFF; CDR3nt: TGTGCCAGCAGTTTTCGGGGTCGGGAGCAGTTCTTC
j_gene: TRBJ1-2; v_gene: TRBV20-1; abundance: few; d_gene: TRBD1; CDR3aa: CSARERGQGAGYGYTF; CDR3nt: TGCAGTGCTAGAGAGAGGGGACAGGGGGCGGGCTATGGCTACACCTTC
j_gene: TRBJ2-5; v_gene: TRBV2; abundance: -; d_gene: TRBD1; CDR3aa: CAGQGLQETQYF; CDR3nt: TGTGCCGGACAGGGTCTCCAAGAGACCCAGTACTTC
j_gene: TRBJ2-5; v_gene: TRBV12-3/TRBV12-4; abundance: few; d_gene: TRBD1; CDR3aa: CASRLGDRDKETQYF; CDR3nt: TGTGCCAGCAGACTAGGGGACAGGGACAAAGAGACCCAGTACTTC
j_gene: TRBJ2-1; v_gene: TRBV10-3; abundance: many; d_gene: TRBD2; CDR3aa: CAIAPGGLLYNEQFF; CDR3nt: TGTGCCATCGCCCCGGGAGGGCTTCTTTACAATGAGCAGTTCTTC
j_gene: TRBJ2-2; v_gene: TRBV14; abundance: many; d_gene: -; CDR3aa: CASSRFTGNTGELFF; CDR3nt: TGTGCCAGCAGCCGTTTCACAGGGAACACCGGGGAGCTGTTTTTT
j_gene: TRBJ1-2; v_gene: TRBV14; abundance: many; d_gene: -; CDR3aa: CASSQNQGGYGYTF; CDR3nt: TGTGCCAGCAGCCAAAACCAGGGCGGGTATGGCTACACCTTC
j_gene: TRBJ2-7; v_gene: TRBV9; abundance: -; d_gene: TRBD2; CDR3aa: CASSKQAGDIYEQYF; CDR3nt: TGTGCCAGCAGCAAACAAGCGGGAGATATTTACGAGCAGTACTTC
j_gene: TRBJ1-1; v_gene: TRBV3-1; abundance: many; d_gene: TRBD1; CDR3aa: CASSQNRGYTEAFF; CDR3nt: TGTGCCAGCAGCCAAAACAGGGGGTACACTGAAGCTTTCTTT
j_gene: TRBJ1-1; v_gene: TRBV12-3/TRBV12-4; abundance: many; d_gene: -; CDR3aa: CASSSQVVNTEAFF; CDR3nt: TGTGCCAGCAGTTCACAGGTCGTTAACACTGAAGCTTTCTTT
j_gene: TRBJ2-1; v_gene: TRBV18; abundance: many; d_gene: TRBD2; CDR3aa: CASSPGLAGDIGEQFF; CDR3nt: TGTGCCAGCTCACCGGGACTAGCGGGAGATATTGGTGAGCAGTTCTTC
j_gene: TRBJ2-2; v_gene: TRBV11-2; abundance: -; d_gene: -; CDR3aa: CVSSITGELFF; CDR3nt: TGTGTCAGCAGCATCACCGGGGAGCTGTTTTTT
j_gene: TRBJ2-7; v_gene: TRBV12-3/TRBV12-4; abundance: -; d_gene: TRBD2; CDR3aa: CASSFYAGGPGEQYF; CDR3nt: TGTGCCAGCAGTTTCTACGCGGGAGGGCCGGGGGAGCAGTACTTC
j_gene: TRBJ1-1; v_gene: TRBV11-2; abundance: many; d_gene: TRBD1; CDR3aa: CASSSRQGINTEAFF; CDR3nt: TGTGCCAGCAGCAGCCGACAGGGGATAAACACTGAAGCTTTCTTT
j_gene: TRBJ2-3; v_gene: TRBV11-3; abundance: many; d_gene: -; CDR3aa: CASSLGLARTDTQYF; CDR3nt: TGTGCCAGCAGCCTGGGGCTAGCCCGCACAGATACGCAGTATTTT
j_gene: TRBJ1-2; v_gene: TRBV28; abundance: many; d_gene: -; CDR3aa: CASSLYPSVGGRRNYGYTF; CDR3nt: TGTGCCAGCAGCTTATACCCCTCGGTAGGAGGGCGGCGCAACTATGGCTACACCTTC
j_gene: TRBJ1-1; v_gene: TRBV29-1; abundance: -; d_gene: -; CDR3aa: CSVAVDWDTEAFF; CDR3nt: TGCAGCGTTGCGGTGGATTGGGACACTGAAGCTTTCTTT
j_gene: TRBJ2-6; v_gene: TRBV7-9; abundance: many; d_gene: -; CDR3aa: CASSPGTAGANVLTF; CDR3nt: TGTGCCAGCAGCCCGGGGACGGCTGGGGCCAACGTCCTGACTTTC
j_gene: TRBJ2-1; v_gene: TRBV12-3/TRBV12-4; abundance: -; d_gene: TRBD2; CDR3aa: CASSLVLGGLYNEQFF; CDR3nt: TGTGCCAGCAGTTTAGTACTGGGGGGACTATACAATGAGCAGTTCTTC
j_gene: TRBJ1-2; v_gene: TRBV28; abundance: many; d_gene: TRBD1; CDR3aa: CASRTDRVNYGYTF; CDR3nt: TGTGCCAGCAGGACCGACAGGGTTAACTATGGCTACACCTTC
j_gene: TRBJ2-3; v_gene: TRBV11-2; abundance: many; d_gene: -; CDR3aa: CASSLTIRGPSTDTQYF; CDR3nt: TGTGCCAGCAGCTTAACGATCCGCGGGCCAAGCACAGATACGCAGTATTTT
j_gene: TRBJ2-7; v_gene: TRBV20-1; abundance: -; d_gene: TRBD1; CDR3aa: CSAREAGGVYEQYF; CDR3nt: TGCAGTGCTAGAGAAGCAGGGGGCGTCTACGAGCAGTACTTC
j_gene: TRBJ2-5; v_gene: TRBV28; abundance: few; d_gene: -; CDR3aa: CASSPRGVVTQETQYF; CDR3nt: TGTGCCAGCAGTCCGAGGGGGGTCGTCACCCAAGAGACCCAGTACTTC
j_gene: TRBJ2-5; v_gene: TRBV6-2/TRBV6-3; abundance: -; d_gene: TRBD2; CDR3aa: CASQIRAGAGETQYF; CDR3nt: TGTGCCAGTCAAATCCGGGCGGGAGCTGGAGAGACCCAGTACTTC
j_gene: TRBJ2-5; v_gene: TRBV12-3/TRBV12-4; abundance: many; d_gene: TRBD2; CDR3aa: CASSFSWEGGQETQYF; CDR3nt: TGTGCCAGCAGTTTTTCGTGGGAGGGAGGGCAAGAGACCCAGTACTTC
j_gene: TRBJ2-1; v_gene: TRBV12-3/TRBV12-4; abundance: many; d_gene: -; CDR3aa: CASSFRVYEQFF; CDR3nt: TGTGCCAGCAGTTTTAGAGTGTATGAGCAGTTCTTC
j_gene: TRBJ1-5; v_gene: TRBV19; abundance: -; d_gene: -; CDR3aa: CASRNRDGDVPQHF; CDR3nt: TGTGCCAGTAGGAACCGGGACGGAGATGTGCCCCAGCATTTT